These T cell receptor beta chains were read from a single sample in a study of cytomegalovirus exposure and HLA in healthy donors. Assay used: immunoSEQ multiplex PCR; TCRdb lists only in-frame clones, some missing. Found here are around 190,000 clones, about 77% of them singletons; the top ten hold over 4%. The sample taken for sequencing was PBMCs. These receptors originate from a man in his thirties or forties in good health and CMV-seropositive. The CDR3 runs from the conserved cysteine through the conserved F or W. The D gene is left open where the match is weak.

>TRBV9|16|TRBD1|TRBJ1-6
CASSVRRDRDSSPLHF
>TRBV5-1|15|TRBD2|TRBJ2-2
CASSLGGLASGELFF
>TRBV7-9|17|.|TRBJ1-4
CASSSSNPGGLVGKLFF
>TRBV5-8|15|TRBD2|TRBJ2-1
CASSLGGGPVNEQFF
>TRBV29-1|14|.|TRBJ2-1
CSADRGSSYNEQFF
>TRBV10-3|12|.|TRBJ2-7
CASAMPGYEQYF
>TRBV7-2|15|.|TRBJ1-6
CASSLGAVAGSPLHF
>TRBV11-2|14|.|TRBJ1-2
CASSLQAANYGYTF
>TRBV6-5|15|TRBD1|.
CASSRQGTPSYEQYF
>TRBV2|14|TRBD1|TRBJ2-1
CASTGTGWSNEQFF
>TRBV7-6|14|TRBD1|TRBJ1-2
CASSPRQGGYGYTF
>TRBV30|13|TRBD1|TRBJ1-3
CAVGQQAGNTIYF
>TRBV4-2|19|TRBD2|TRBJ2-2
CASSQKVPEGTKNTGELFF
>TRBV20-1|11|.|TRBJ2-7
CSAGEAYEQYF
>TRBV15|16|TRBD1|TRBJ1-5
CATSRARDRSNQPQHF
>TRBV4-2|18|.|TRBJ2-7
CASSQPRGGGGGGYEQYF
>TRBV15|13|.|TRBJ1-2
CATSATGPYGYTF
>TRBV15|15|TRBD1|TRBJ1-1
CATSSRQGRYTEAFF
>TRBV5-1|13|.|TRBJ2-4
CASSLGTQNIQYF
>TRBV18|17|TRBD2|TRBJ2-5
CASSPPAGGAGQETQYF
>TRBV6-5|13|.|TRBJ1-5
CASSKRRGQPQHF
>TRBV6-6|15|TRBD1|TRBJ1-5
CASSYSGGDNQPQHF
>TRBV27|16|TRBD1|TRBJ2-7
CASSTWTGGLSYEQYF
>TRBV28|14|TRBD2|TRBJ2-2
CASRTGTSGRELFF
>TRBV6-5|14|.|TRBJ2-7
CASSYEDGTYEQYF
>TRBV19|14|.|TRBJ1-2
CASSFDRTSGGYTF